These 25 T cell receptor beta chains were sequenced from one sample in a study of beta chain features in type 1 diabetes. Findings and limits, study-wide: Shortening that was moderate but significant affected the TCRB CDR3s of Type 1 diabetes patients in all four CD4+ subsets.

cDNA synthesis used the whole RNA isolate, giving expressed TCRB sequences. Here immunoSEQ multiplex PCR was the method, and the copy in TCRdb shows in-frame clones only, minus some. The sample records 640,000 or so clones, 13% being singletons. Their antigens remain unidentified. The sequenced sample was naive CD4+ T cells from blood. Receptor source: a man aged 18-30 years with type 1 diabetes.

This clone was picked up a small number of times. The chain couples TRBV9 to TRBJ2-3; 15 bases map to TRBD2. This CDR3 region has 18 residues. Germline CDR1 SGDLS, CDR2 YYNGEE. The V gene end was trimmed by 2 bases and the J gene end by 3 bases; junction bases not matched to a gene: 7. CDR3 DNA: TGTGCCAGCAGCGTTGTCGGGACTAGCGGGGGGTTGACAGATACGCAGTATTTT. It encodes CASSVVGTSGGLTDTQYF.

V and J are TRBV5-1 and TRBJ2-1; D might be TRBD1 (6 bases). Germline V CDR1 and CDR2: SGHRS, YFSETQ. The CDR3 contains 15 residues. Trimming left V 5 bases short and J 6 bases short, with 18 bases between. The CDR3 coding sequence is TGCGCCAGCAGAGTCCCACAGGGCCTCTCCAATGAGCAGTTCTTC. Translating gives CASRVPQGLSNEQFF.

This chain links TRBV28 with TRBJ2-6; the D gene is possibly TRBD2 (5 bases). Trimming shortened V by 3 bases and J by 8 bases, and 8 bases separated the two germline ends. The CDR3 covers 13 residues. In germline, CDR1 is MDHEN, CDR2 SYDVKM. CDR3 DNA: TGTGCCAGCAGTTTGTCGGGGACCAACGTCCTGACTTTC. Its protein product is CASSLSGTNVLTF.

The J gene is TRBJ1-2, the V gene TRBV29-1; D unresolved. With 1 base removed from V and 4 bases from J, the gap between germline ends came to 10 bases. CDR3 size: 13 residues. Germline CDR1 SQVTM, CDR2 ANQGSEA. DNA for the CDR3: TGCAGCGTTGAAGTACGCAGGTTCTATGGCTACACCTTC. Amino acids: CSVEVRRFYGYTF.

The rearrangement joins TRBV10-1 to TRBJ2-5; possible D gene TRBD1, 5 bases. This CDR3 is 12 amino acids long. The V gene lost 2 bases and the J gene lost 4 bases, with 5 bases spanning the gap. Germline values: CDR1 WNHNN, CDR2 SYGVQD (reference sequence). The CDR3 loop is CASSERGETQYF. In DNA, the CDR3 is TGCGCCAGCAGTGAGAGGGGAGAGACCCAGTACTTC.

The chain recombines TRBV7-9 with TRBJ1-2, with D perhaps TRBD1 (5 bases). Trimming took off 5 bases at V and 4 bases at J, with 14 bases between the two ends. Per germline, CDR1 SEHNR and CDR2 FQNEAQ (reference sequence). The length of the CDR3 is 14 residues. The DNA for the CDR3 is TGTGCCAGCAGCCTGGACACGTTGGGCTATGGCTACACCTTC. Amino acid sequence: CASSLDTLGYGYTF.

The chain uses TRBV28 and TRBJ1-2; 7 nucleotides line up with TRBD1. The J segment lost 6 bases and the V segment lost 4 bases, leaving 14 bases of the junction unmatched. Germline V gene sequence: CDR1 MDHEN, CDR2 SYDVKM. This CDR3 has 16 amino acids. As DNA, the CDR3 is TGTGCCAGCAGTTCTTCTGGGACAGCCCGAAACGATGGCTACACCTTC. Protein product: CASSSSGTARNDGYTF.

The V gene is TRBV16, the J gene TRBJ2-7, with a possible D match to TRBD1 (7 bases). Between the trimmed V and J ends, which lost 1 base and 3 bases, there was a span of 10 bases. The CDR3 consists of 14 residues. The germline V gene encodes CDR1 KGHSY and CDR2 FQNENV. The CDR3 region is CASSQWRGLYEQYF. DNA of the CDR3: TGTGCCAGCAGCCAATGGAGGGGGCTCTACGAGCAGTACTTC.

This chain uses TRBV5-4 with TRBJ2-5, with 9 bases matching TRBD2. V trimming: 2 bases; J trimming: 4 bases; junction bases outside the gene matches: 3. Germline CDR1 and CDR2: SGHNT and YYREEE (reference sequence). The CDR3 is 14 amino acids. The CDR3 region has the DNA TGTGCCAGCAGCTTCGCGGGGGGGACAGAGACCCAGTACTTC. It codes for CASSFAGGTETQYF.

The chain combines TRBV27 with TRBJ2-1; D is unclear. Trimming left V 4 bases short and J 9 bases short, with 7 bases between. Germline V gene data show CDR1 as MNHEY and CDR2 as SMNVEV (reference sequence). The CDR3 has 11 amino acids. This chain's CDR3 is CASSSVGEQFF. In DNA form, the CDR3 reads TGTGCCAGCAGTTCCGTGGGTGAGCAGTTCTTC.

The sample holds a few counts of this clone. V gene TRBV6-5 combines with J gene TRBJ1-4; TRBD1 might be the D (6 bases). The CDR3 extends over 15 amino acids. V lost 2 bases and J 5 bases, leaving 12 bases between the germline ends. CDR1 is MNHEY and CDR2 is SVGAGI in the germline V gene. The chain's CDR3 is CASSYRSDRNEKLFF. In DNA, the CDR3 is TGTGCCAGCAGTTACCGCTCAGACAGGAATGAAAAACTGTTTTTT.

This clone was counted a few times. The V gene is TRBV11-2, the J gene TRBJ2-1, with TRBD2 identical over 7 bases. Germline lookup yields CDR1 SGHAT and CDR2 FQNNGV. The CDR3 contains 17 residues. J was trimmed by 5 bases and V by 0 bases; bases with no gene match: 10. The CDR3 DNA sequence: TGTGCCAGCAGCTTAGATCTCTGGGCGGGGGAGAACAATGAGCAGTTCTTC. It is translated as CASSLDLWAGENNEQFF.

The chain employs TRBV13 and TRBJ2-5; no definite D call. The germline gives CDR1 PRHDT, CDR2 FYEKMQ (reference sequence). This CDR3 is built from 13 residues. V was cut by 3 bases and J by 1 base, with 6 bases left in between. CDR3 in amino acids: CASSLPGQETQYF. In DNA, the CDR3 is TGTGCCAGCAGCTTGCCTGGCCAAGAGACCCAGTACTTC.

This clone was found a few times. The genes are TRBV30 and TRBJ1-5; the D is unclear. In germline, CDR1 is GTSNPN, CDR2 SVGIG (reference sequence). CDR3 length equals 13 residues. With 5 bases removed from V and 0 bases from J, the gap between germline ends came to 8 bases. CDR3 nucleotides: TGTGCCTGGGGGATAGATAGCAATCAGCCCCAGCATTTT. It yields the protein CAWGIDSNQPQHF.

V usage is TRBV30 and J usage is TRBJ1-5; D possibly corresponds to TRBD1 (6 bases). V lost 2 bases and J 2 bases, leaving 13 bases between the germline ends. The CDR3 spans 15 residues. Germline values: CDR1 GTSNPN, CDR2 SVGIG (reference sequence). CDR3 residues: CAWSHSGAGNQPQHF. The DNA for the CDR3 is TGTGCCTGGAGTCACTCAGGGGCTGGCAATCAGCCCCAGCATTTT.

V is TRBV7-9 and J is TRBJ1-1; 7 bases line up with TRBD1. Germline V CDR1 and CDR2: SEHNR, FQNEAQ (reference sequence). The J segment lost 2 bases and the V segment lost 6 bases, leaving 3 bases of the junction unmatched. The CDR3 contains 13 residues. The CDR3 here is CASSRQGNTEAFF. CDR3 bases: TGTGCCAGCAGTAGACAGGGAAACACTGAAGCTTTCTTT.

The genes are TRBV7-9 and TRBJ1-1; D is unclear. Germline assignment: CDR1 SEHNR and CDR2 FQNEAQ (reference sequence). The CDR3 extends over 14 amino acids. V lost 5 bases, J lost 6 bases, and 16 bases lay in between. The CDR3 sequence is CASSPSGKGAEAFF. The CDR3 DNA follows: TGTGCCAGCAGCCCCTCGGGTAAGGGCGCTGAAGCTTTCTTT.

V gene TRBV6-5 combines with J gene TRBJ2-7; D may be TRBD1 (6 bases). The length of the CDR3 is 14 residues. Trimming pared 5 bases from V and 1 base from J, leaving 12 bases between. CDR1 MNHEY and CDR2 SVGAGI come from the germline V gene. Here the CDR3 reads CASSPETGSYEQYF. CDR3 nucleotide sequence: TGTGCCAGCAGTCCGGAGACAGGATCCTACGAGCAGTACTTC.

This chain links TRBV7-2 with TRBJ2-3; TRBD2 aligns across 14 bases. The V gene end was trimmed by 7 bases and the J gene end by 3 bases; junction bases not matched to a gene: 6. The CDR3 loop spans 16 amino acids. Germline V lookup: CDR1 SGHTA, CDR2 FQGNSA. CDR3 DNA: TGTGCCAGCATCATTGGACTAGCGGGGGGTACAGATACGCAGTATTTT. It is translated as CASIIGLAGGTDTQYF. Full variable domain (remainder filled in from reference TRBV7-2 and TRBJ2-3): GAGVSQSPSNKVTEKGKDVELRCDPISGHTALYWYRQSLGQGLEFLIYFQGNSAPDKSGLPSDRFSAERTGGSVSTLTIQRTQQEDSAVYLCASIIGLAGGTDTQYFGPGTRLTVL.

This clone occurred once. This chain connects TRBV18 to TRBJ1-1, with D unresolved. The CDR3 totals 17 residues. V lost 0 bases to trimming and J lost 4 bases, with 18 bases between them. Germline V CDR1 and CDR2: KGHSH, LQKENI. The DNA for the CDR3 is TGTGCCAGCTCACCACCGAGATTATCGGGGAGTGGCACTGAAGCTTTCTTT. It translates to CASSPPRLSGSGTEAFF. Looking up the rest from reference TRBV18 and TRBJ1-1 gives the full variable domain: NAGVMQNPRHLVRRRGQEARLRCSPMKGHSHVYWYRQLPEEGLKFMVYLQKENIIDESGMPKERFSAEFPKEGPSILRIQQVVRGDSAAYFCASSPPRLSGSGTEAFFGQGTRLTVV.

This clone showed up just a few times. Here the CDR3 reads CASSSIIQGLAEAFF. The CDR3 coding sequence is TGTGCCAGCAGTTCCATAATACAGGGGCTGGCTGAAGCTTTCTTT. The chain has TRBV27 and TRBJ1-1, with 7 bases aligning to TRBD1. The V gene end was trimmed by 4 bases and the J gene end by 6 bases; junction bases not matched to a gene: 11. The CDR3 totals 15 residues. The V gene's germline CDR1 is MNHEY and CDR2 SMNVEV (reference sequence).

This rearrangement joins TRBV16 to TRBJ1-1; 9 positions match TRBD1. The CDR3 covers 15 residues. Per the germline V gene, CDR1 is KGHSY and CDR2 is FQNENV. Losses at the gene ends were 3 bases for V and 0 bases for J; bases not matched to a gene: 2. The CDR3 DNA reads TGTGCCAGCAGCCACGGACAGGGGATGAACACTGAAGCTTTCTTT. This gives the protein CASSHGQGMNTEAFF.

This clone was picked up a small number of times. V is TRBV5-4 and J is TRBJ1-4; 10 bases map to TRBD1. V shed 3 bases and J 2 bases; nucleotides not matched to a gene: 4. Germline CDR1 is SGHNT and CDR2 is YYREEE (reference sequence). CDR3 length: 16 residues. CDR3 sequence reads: CASSSDRGFTNEKLFF. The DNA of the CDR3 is TGTGCCAGCAGCTCGGACAGGGGGTTCACTAATGAAAAACTGTTTTTT.

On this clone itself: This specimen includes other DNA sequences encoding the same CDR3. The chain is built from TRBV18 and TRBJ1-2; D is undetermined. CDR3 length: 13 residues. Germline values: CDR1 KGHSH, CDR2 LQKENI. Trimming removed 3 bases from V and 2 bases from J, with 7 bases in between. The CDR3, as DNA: TGTGCCAGCTCACCCGACGGAAACTATGGCTACACCTTC. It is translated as CASSPDGNYGYTF.

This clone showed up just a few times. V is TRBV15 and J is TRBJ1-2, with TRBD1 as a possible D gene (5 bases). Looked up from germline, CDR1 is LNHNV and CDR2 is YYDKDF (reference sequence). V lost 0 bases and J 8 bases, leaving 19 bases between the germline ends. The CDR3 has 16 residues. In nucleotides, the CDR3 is TGTGCCACCAGCAGAGATAGGGGCCTAACCCCGGAGGGCTACACCTTC. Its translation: CATSRDRGLTPEGYTF.